The T cell receptor (beta chain) under discussion was sequenced for a study of T cells expressing NK-cell markers. Looking at the study overall: Sorted CD3+CD56+NKG2C+, CD3+CD56+NKG2C- and CD3+CD56-NKG2C+ T-cell subsets were beta-chain profiled. HCMV seropositivity characterized seven of the eight sequenced donors, and seronegativity one. Study-level findings and limits: A few donors likewise had their CD3+CD56-NKG2C+ fraction led by these clonotypes.

With regard to this clonotype: Its cognate antigen is unknown.

Looked up from germline, CDR1 is MGHDK and CDR2 is SYGVNS. This CDR3 is 16 amino acids long. No DNA is given; TCRdb re-called the 5' RACE reads and lists each CDR3 protein once. This table lists 400,000 to 500,000 distinct CDR3 sequences. The rearrangement uses TRBV25-1 and TRBJ2-2; TCRdb calls TRBD2, which cannot be checked without DNA. Sequencing was carried out using blood T cells: a sorted CD56 or NKG2C T cell subset, CD4+ or CD8+ T cells, or bulk PBMC T cells (not recorded which). The clonotype comes from a woman aged 18-70 years in good health. CDR3 sequence: CASSESRGLNTGELFF. Full variable domain (outside the CDR3, taken from reference TRBV25-1 and TRBJ2-2): EADIYQTPRYLVIGTGKKITLECSQTMGHDKMYWYQQDPGMELHLIHYSYGVNSTEKGDLSSESTVSRIRTEHFPLTLESARPSHTSQYLCASSESRGLNTGELFFGEGSRLTVL.